This note documents a single T cell receptor beta chain sequence. Its antigen is currently not known. The sample holds no much larger clone one base away, and base qualities are not on file. This specimen belongs to a study of OX40 agonist ivuxolimab in advanced cancers. The study in broad terms: Ivuxolimab, which targeted the costimulatory receptor OX40 (CD134), was an agonistic, fully human IgG2 monoclonal antibody. Among the roughly 52 dose-escalation patients, some 20 had hepatocellular carcinoma, 15 or so melanoma, 9 renal cell carcinoma and 9 head and neck cancer. Partial responses were achieved by three dose-escalation patients, of whom one had hepatocellular carcinoma and two had cutaneous melanoma. The paper reports the monotherapy dose-escalation portion (N of about 52 patients) of the phase I ivuxolimab trial. Peripheral TCRbeta sequencing was intended to test whether TCR sequence diversity was altered and clonal T-cell expansion was caused by ivuxolimab. Intravenous ivuxolimab was administered to patients every 2 weeks at six dose levels: 0.01, 0.1, 0.3, 1.5, 3 and 10 mg/kg. Patients were allowed to have had prior anti-PD-1, anti-PD-L1 or anti-CTLA-4 therapy, and more than 30% of the dose-escalation patients had previously received checkpoint inhibitors. In the dose-escalation cohort, 82.7% of patients were male, and the mean age was roughly 56 years with a range of roughly 20 to 79. Results the study describes overall, beyond this receptor: After ivuxolimab, expanded clones were on average more numerous among CD8+ T cells than among CD4+ T cells. At doses from 0.1 to 3.0 mg/kg, clonal expansion was seen in both CD4+ and CD8+ blood T cells between baseline and week 6. The antigen specificity of the clonally expanded peripheral T cells was not determined. In the 0.1-3.0 mg/kg groups, partial responders had among the lowest normalized peripheral clonal expansion, particularly in CD8+ T cells. Low levels of normalized T-cell clonal expansion were also shown by some nonresponding patients.

For sequencing of the TCRbeta CDR3 region, genomic DNA was extracted from the sorted cells. The immunoSEQ Assay was used for sequencing of TCRbeta CDR3 regions. TCRdb took this table from immuneACCESS and kept in-frame rearrangements with V and J called. Such tables lack part of the clones; where checked against another copy, unresolved V genes explain under half of the gap, and the rest is unexplained. This sample is represented by about 69,000 clones; 80% to 90% of them were singletons. The leading ten clones occupy about 6.3% of the sample. The trial excluded patients who had a history of autoimmune disease or who were on systemic immunosuppression. Peripheral blood for TCR sequencing was collected from all dose cohorts at baseline, on cycle 4 day 1, and on cycle 7 day 1. The samples were taken from a phase I, first-in-human, multicenter, open-label dose-escalation trial of ivuxolimab. Adults with locally advanced or metastatic head and neck squamous cell, hepatocellular, melanoma or renal cell carcinoma were enrolled in the trial. Before TCR sequencing, CD4+ T cells and CD8+ T cells from peripheral blood were sorted into separate populations.

The sequencing used CD4+ or CD8+ T cells sorted from blood, collected in a trial of the OX40 agonist ivuxolimab. The TCR sequence derives from an adult with an advanced solid tumor such as melanoma, head and neck, liver or kidney cancer.

The CDR3 protein: CSVEKGFDYGYTF. The nucleotides are TGCAGCGTTGAAAAAGGGTTCGACTATGGCTACACCTTC. The chain employs TRBV29-1 and TRBJ1-2; too little of a D gene remains to name it. CDR1 and CDR2, per the germline V gene, are SQVTM and ANQGSEA. Relative to germline, V is 2 bases shorter and J is 3 bases shorter, with 10 bases between their ends. The CDR3 holds 13 amino acids from the cysteine to the phenylalanine. Solely the CDR3 DNA is kept, with 39 bases framed from the first base.